This T cell receptor (beta chain) was documented in a study of PD-1 blockade in classical Hodgkin lymphoma. General observations from the study: Complete responders showed a baseline diversity that resembled the diversity of newly diagnosed patients.

The time point was: cycle 4 day 1 (C4D1), after five to seven weeks of nivolumab. Every patient was affected by relapse after autologous stem cell transplantation, while exposure to brentuximab vedotin was not uniform. Complete response, partial response or progressive disease was each patient's best response. Method: immunoSEQ multiplex PCR; TCRdb's copy keeps in-frame clones and lacks some. The data contain some 30,000 clones, about 72% of them singletons. The ends were cut back, 5 bases at V and 1 base at J, with 12 bases in the middle. Looked up from germline, CDR1 is MNHEY and CDR2 is SVGAGI. CDR3 length equals 14 residues. Of note for this clone: The target antigen is unknown.

The receptor's source is a human donor with classical Hodgkin lymphoma. The specimen comprised peripheral blood mononuclear cells (PBMCs), sampled before the fourth cycle of nivolumab. The V call is TRBV6-5, the J call TRBJ2-7, with TRBD1 as a possible D gene (6 bases). CDR3 protein: CASSNRAKSYEQYF. CDR3 nucleotide sequence: TGTGCCAGCAGTAACAGGGCGAAATCCTACGAGCAGTACTTC.